One and the same sample provided the 27 T cell receptor beta chains below, sequenced in a study of T-cell memory formation after mild COVID-19. TCRdb independently ran MiXCR on the 5' RACE reads; one entry per CDR3 protein. This table holds approximately 340,000 distinct CDR3 sequences, approximately 12% found once. Material for sequencing was PBMCs or a T cell subset sorted from them (not recorded which). These receptors were taken from a man aged 18 to 30 who had mild COVID-19 (a few samples of this study predate the infection). Cell type and time point are not known.

This clonotype was found many times. The chain joins TRBV2 to TRBJ1-5, with D unresolved. CDR3 length: 15 amino acids. The V and J ends lost 5 bases and 0 bases respectively, with 11 bases between them. The germline V gene encodes CDR1 SNHLY and CDR2 FYNNEI. The CDR3 sequence: CASSKSTVSNQPQHF. CDR3 sequence (DNA): TGTGCCAGCAGTAAGAGTACGGTTAGCAATCAGCCCCAGCATTTT.

This clonotype came up a few times. The rearrangement joins TRBV4-1 to TRBJ1-2, with no clear D. V lost 1 base and J lost 8, with 8 bases in between. This CDR3 is 12 amino acids long. Germline CDR1 is MGHRA and CDR2 is YSYEKL. This CDR3 is CASSQGTVGYTF. The CDR3, as DNA: TGCGCCAGCAGCCAAGGAACAGTCGGCTACACCTTC.

This clonotype was counted between two and nine times. The V and J genes are TRBV4-1 and TRBJ1-6; D unresolved. CDR1 and CDR2 (germline): MGHRA, YSYEKL. V lost 4 bases, J lost 8 bases, and 12 bases lay in between. This CDR3 is 14 amino acids long. CDR3 sequence (DNA): TGCGCCAGCAGCCTAGAGATGAATGATTCACCCCTCCACTTT. Translating gives CASSLEMNDSPLHF.

In this sample, this clonotype turned up a few times. V and J are TRBV6-2 or TRBV6-3 and TRBJ1-5; TRBD1 aligns across 7 bases. This CDR3 comprises 15 residues. Germline CDR1 is MNHEY and CDR2 is SVGEGT. J gave up 1 base and V 4 bases, and 4 bases lay outside the gene matches. The CDR3 protein is CASSSDRTSNQPQHF. CDR3 nucleotide sequence: TGTGCCAGCAGTTCGGACAGGACCAGCAATCAGCCCCAGCATTTT.

This clonotype is a singleton in its sample. This chain links TRBV2 with TRBJ2-6; no firm D call. The CDR3 length is 12 residues. V gave up 9 bases and J gave up 5 bases, with 8 bases separating them. CDR1 SNHLY and CDR2 FYNNEI come from the germline V gene. This CDR3 reads CASGTRANVLTF. Here the CDR3 DNA reads TGTGCCAGTGGAACGAGGGCCAACGTCCTGACTTTC.

The J gene is TRBJ2-7, the V gene TRBV2; 7 positions match TRBD1. Germline lookup yields CDR1 SNHLY and CDR2 FYNNEI. This CDR3 has 13 residues. Trimming cost V 4 bases and J 3 bases; bases outside gene matches: 3. CDR3 DNA: TGTGCCAGCAGTGGACAGGGCTTCTACGAGCAGTACGTC. Protein sequence: CASSGQGFYEQYV.

In this sample, this clonotype turned up a few times. The CDR3 nucleotides are TGTGCCAGCAGCTTAGATTCGGGTGCAGCGGGGGGGATCTACGAGCAGTACTTC. Translation: CASSLDSGAAGGIYEQYF. This chain uses TRBV7-2 with TRBJ2-7, with 10 bases matching TRBD2. V gave up 1 base and J gave up 3 bases; unmatched junction bases: 12. The CDR3 is 18 amino acids. Germline values: CDR1 SGHTA, CDR2 FQGNSA.

The DNA of the CDR3 is TGCGCCAGCGCCAAGGGGGGGGCTGGGGCCAACGTCCTGACTTTC. Protein sequence: CASAKGGAGANVLTF. The rearrangement uses TRBV5-1 and TRBJ2-6; D may be TRBD2 (7 bases). Trimming stripped 7 bases from V and 2 bases from J, with 13 bases between. Germline values: CDR1 SGHRS, CDR2 YFSETQ. The CDR3 spans 15 residues.

Remarks on this clonotype: At one boundary the junction diverges from the germline segment, which might be a read error. V and J are TRBV13 and TRBJ2-1; the match to TRBD2 covers 8 bases. CDR1 is PRHDT and CDR2 is FYEKMQ in the germline V gene (reference sequence). The CDR3 is 15 residues long. CDR3 sequence (DNA): TGTGCCAGCAGCCCGACCGGGACTAGGTACACTGAGCAGTTCTTC. It translates to CASSPTGTRYTEQFF.

In its sample, this clonotype was seen a few times. This sequence joins TRBV28 and TRBJ1-2; 8 nucleotides align to TRBD1. The CDR3 has 13 residues. V was clipped by 5 bases and J by 7 bases; unmatched bases: 6. Per germline, CDR1 MDHEN and CDR2 SYDVKM. In DNA form, the CDR3 reads TGTGCCAGCAGTCAACAGGGGGTCTCTGGCTACACCTTC. It encodes CASSQQGVSGYTF.

V gene TRBV4-1 combines with J gene TRBJ2-7; D ambiguous. Germline V gives CDR1 MGHRA, CDR2 YSYEKL. The CDR3 spans 14 residues. Trimming shortened V by 0 bases and J by 2 bases, and 8 bases separated the two germline ends. CDR3 nucleotides: TGCGCCAGCAGCCAAGACCCCCCCACCTACGAGCAGTACTTC. Its protein product is CASSQDPPTYEQYF.

The gene calls are TRBV7-6 and TRBJ1-5; 7 bases match TRBD1. The CDR3 totals 16 residues. V dropped 5 bases and J dropped 5; count of bases not matched to a gene: 12. Germline V lookup: CDR1 SGHVS, CDR2 FNYEAQ. This chain's CDR3 is CASSPRGGRADQPQHF. DNA for the CDR3: TGTGCCAGCAGCCCCCGAGGGGGCAGGGCCGATCAGCCCCAGCATTTT.

This clonotype occurred a few times. The chain is built from TRBV23-1 and TRBJ1-5; D gene unclear. TRBV23-1 belongs to the ORF category, with a function that is uncertain. V lost 1 base, J lost 1 base, and 11 bases lay in between. The CDR3 has 16 amino acids. The CDR3, as DNA: TGCGCCAGCAGTCAATTCGGGCACCGGAGCAATCAGCCCCAGCATTTT. Translated, it gives CASSQFGHRSNQPQHF.

The V and J genes are TRBV28 and TRBJ2-5, with unresolved D. The germline V gene encodes CDR1 MDHEN and CDR2 SYDVKM. V lost 8 bases, J lost 5 bases, and 6 bases lay in between. The CDR3 is 10 residues long. CDR3 sequence: CASGFETQYF. The CDR3 DNA sequence: TGTGCCAGCGGCTTTGAGACCCAGTACTTC. Filled out from reference TRBV28 and TRBJ2-5, the complete variable domain reads DVKVTQSSRYLVKRTGEKVFLECVQDMDHENMFWYRQDPGLGLRLIYFSYDVKMKEKGDIPEGYSVSREKKERFSLILESASTNQTSMYLCASGFETQYFGPGTRLLVL.

This clonotype was detected a few times. This sequence joins TRBV5-1 and TRBJ1-4; D gene unclear. V lost 6 bases and J lost 5, with 11 bases in between. Per germline, CDR1 SGHRS and CDR2 YFSETQ. This CDR3 has 13 residues. Written as DNA, the CDR3 is TGCGCCAGCACCCCAGGCGGAAATGAAAAACTGTTTTTT. Amino acids: CASTPGGNEKLFF.

This clonotype has a count of ten or more. The chain employs TRBV5-1 and TRBJ2-2, with TRBD1 identical over 9 bases. This CDR3 is 16 amino acids long. Germline V gives CDR1 SGHRS, CDR2 YFSETQ. Losses at the gene ends were 5 bases for V and 1 base for J; bases not matched to a gene: 6. The CDR3 loop reads CASRPRDRENTGELFF. Written as DNA, the CDR3 is TGCGCCAGCAGACCCAGGGACAGGGAGAACACCGGGGAGCTGTTTTTT.

This clonotype was counted ten times or more. The V and J genes are TRBV4-3 and TRBJ2-7; no definite D call. The germline V gene encodes CDR1 LGHNA and CDR2 YSLEER. This CDR3 contains 12 residues. V was pared by 0 bases and J by 1 base, with 1 base between. CDR3 protein: CASSQDSYEQYV. The CDR3 DNA sequence: TGCGCCAGCAGCCAAGATTCCTACGAGCAGTACGTC.

CDR3 nucleotide sequence: TGCAGTGCGCCCGGGACAGGTTATGGCTACACCTTC. Its translation: CSAPGTGYGYTF. The J gene is TRBJ1-2, the V gene TRBV20-1; TRBD1 agrees at 8 bases. The V and J ends lost 6 bases and 5 bases, in that order; junction bases with no gene match: 5. CDR1 is DFQATT and CDR2 is SNEGSKA in the germline V gene (reference sequence). There are 12 residues in the CDR3.

This clonotype was detected ten times or more. The rearrangement links TRBV7-8 to TRBJ1-5; D not certain. The CDR3 runs to 14 residues. Between the trimmed V and J ends, which lost 5 bases and 4 bases, there was a span of 12 bases. Germline loops: CDR1 SGHVS, CDR2 FQNEAQ. CDR3 sequence: CASSTRASNQPQHF. CDR3 nucleotide sequence: TGTGCCAGCAGCACCCGGGCCTCTAATCAGCCCCAGCATTTT.

CDR3 region: CATSRAGGDQPQHF. For the CDR3, the DNA is TGTGCCACCAGCAGAGCAGGGGGTGATCAGCCCCAGCATTTT. The rearrangement uses TRBV15 and TRBJ1-5; 7 bases match TRBD1. J gave up 5 bases and V 1 base, and 2 bases lay outside the gene matches. Germline V gene data show CDR1 as LNHNV and CDR2 as YYDKDF (reference sequence). The CDR3 runs 14 residues.

In its sample, this clonotype was seen many times. The chain uses TRBV4-1 and TRBJ1-2; TRBD1 might be the D (5 bases). The CDR3 spans 15 residues. Per the germline V gene, CDR1 is MGHRA and CDR2 is YSYEKL. The V end lost 3 bases, the J end lost 4 bases, and 15 bases lay between the germline ends. The CDR3 spells CASSQIGVRSYGYTF. The CDR3, as DNA: TGCGCCAGCAGCCAGATAGGGGTCAGAAGCTATGGCTACACCTTC.

As DNA, the CDR3 is TGTGCCAGCAGCCAAGTGTCAGGGGTCCACGAGCAGTACTTC. Its protein is CASSQVSGVHEQYF. The chain combines TRBV14 with TRBJ2-7; D might be TRBD1 (6 bases). V lost 1 base to trimming and J lost 5 bases, with 12 bases between them. The CDR3 loop spans 14 amino acids. CDR1 is SGHDN and CDR2 is FVKESK in the germline V gene. The whole variable domain, filled in from reference TRBV14 and TRBJ2-7, reads EAGVTQFPSHSVIEKGQTVTLRCDPISGHDNLYWYRRVMGKEIKFLLHFVKESKQDESGMPNNRFLAERTGGTYSTLKVQPAELEDSGVYFCASSQVSGVHEQYFGPGTRLTVT.

This clonotype was counted between two and nine times. In nucleotides, the CDR3 is TGTGCCAGCAGCTCCCGGACTGGGATCACAGATACGCAGTATTTT. Its protein is CASSSRTGITDTQYF. This sequence joins TRBV7-6 and TRBJ2-3; D may be TRBD2 (5 bases). The germline gives CDR1 SGHVS, CDR2 FNYEAQ. The CDR3 has 15 residues. The V end was cut by 4 bases, the J end by 2 bases, with 13 bases between.

The V gene is TRBV4-2, the J gene TRBJ2-1; D possibly corresponds to TRBD2 (6 bases). There are 16 residues in the CDR3. V was shortened by 9 bases and J by 5 bases, with 23 bases between the two germline ends. Germline V lookup: CDR1 LGHNA, CDR2 YNFKEQ. The CDR3 DNA reads TGTGCCAGTTTAGGACTTAGCGGAGGACCCCACAATGAGCAGTTCTTC. Protein: CASLGLSGGPHNEQFF.

This clonotype was recorded many times. The V and J genes are TRBV5-1 and TRBJ2-1; the match to TRBD1 covers 7 bases. After removal of 6 bases from V and 5 bases from J, the junction contained 2 bases not matched to a gene. Germline lookup yields CDR1 SGHRS and CDR2 YFSETQ. The CDR3 has 12 residues. CDR3 nucleotide sequence: TGCGCCAGCATTACAGGGGACAATGAGCAGTTCTTC. It is translated as CASITGDNEQFF.

This chain links TRBV7-2 with TRBJ2-1, with 7 bases matching TRBD2. CDR1 is SGHTA and CDR2 is FQGNSA in the germline V gene. The CDR3 extends over 14 amino acids. V shed 0 bases, J shed 6 bases, and the junction held 2 bases outside the gene matches. The CDR3 DNA sequence: TGTGCCAGCAGCTTAGCGGGGGGGTTCAATGAGCAGTTCTTC. Its translation is CASSLAGGFNEQFF.

The chain carries TRBV4-3 and TRBJ2-7; 11 nucleotides agree with TRBD2. Losses at the gene ends were 2 bases for V and 2 bases for J; bases not matched to a gene: 11. The germline V gene has CDR1 LGHNA and CDR2 YSLEER. This CDR3 comprises 18 residues. The CDR3 DNA reads TGCGCCAGCAGCCAAACCTCCGGGACTAGCGGTGGAACCTACGAGCAGTACTTC. Translating it yields CASSQTSGTSGGTYEQYF.